This T cell receptor beta chain is drawn from a study of shared clonotypes between healthy human individuals. Across the whole study: The donors, two women and a few men, were aged 18 to 49. CD8 memory received one plate per donor, CD8 naive two, CD4 memory three and CD4 naive three. Whole-study findings and limits: Some naive CD4 clonotypes, about 5.5%, turned up in common across a handful of donors. Naive subsets generally had larger estimated richness than memory subsets.

V shed 3 bases, J shed 3 bases, and the junction held 8 bases outside the gene matches. Germline V gene lookup returns CDR1 KGHSH and CDR2 LQKENI. CDR3 size: 16 residues. Naive CD8 cells, CD45RO-negative and positively selected for CCR7, excluded terminally differentiated effector memory CD45RA+ cells. A note on this clone: Antigen: not known.

Assay: immunoSEQ multiplex PCR; the TCRdb copy retains only in-frame clones and omits some. The table includes some 2 million clones, around 96% detected once. The TCR sequence derives from a man younger than 35 in good health. The V gene is TRBV18, the J gene TRBJ1-5; TRBD1 aligns across 7 bases. The specimen sequenced was naive CD8+ T cells sorted from blood. This CDR3 reads CASSPEREGANQPQHF. For the CDR3, the DNA is TGTGCCAGCTCACCCGAACGTGAGGGGGCCAATCAGCCCCAGCATTTT.